Below are 27 T cell receptor beta chains sequenced from a single sample in a study of control samples from healthy donors and cancer patients. Only in-frame clones appear in the TCRdb table, and some are missing; sequencing was by immunoSEQ multiplex PCR. The sample holds 80,000 to 100,000 clones, almost 90% seen once. Sequenced: blood. The receptors come from a man under 40 in good health.

DNA of the CDR3: TGTGCCAGCAGCTTGGCGGTGGGGAGGAACACTGAAGCTTTCTTT. Protein sequence: CASSLAVGRNTEAFF. J is TRBJ1-1 and V is TRBV5-5, with D unclear. This CDR3 contains 15 residues. V lost 0 bases and J 1 base, leaving 10 bases between the germline ends. Germline values: CDR1 SGHKS, CDR2 YYEKEE (reference sequence).

V usage is TRBV7-2 and J usage is TRBJ1-1, with D possibly TRBD1 on 5 matching bases. This CDR3 contains 17 residues. Looked up from germline, CDR1 is SGHTA and CDR2 is FQGNSA. Trimming pared 1 base from V and 1 base from J, leaving 16 bases between. The CDR3 DNA follows: TGTGCCAGCAGCTTAGGCCCAGGGAGAAGACCGAACACTGAAGCTTTCTTT. This codes for CASSLGPGRRPNTEAFF.

The sample holds one count of this clone. V is TRBV12-5 and J is TRBJ2-3, with 11 bases that match TRBD2. This CDR3 spans 18 amino acids. Germline-derived CDR1 and CDR2 are LGHNT and FRNRAP. With 0 bases clipped from V and 2 bases from J, the junction kept 7 bases outside the gene matches. Here the CDR3 DNA reads TGTGCTAGTGGTTTGGTACGGGCTAGCGGGGGGTCCACAGATACGCAGTATTTT. The encoded protein is CASGLVRASGGSTDTQYF.

The chain combines TRBV15 with TRBJ2-3; D is tentatively TRBD1 or TRBD2 (5 bases each). V lost 1 base and J 2 bases, leaving 7 bases between the germline ends. The CDR3 is 14 amino acids. In germline, CDR1 is LNHNV, CDR2 YYDKDF (reference sequence). The CDR3 is CATSRAGPTDTQYF. Written as DNA, the CDR3 is TGTGCCACCAGCAGAGCGGGACCCACAGATACGCAGTATTTT.

This clone occurred once. The J gene is TRBJ1-5, the V gene TRBV6-1; a weak D match, TRBD1 (5 bases). The CDR3 runs 16 residues. V was shortened by 1 base and J by 2 bases, with 12 bases between the two germline ends. Germline V gene sequence: CDR1 MNHNS, CDR2 SASEGT. As DNA, the CDR3 is TGTGCCAGCAGTGAAGGATGGGGCCCGGGCAATCAGCCCCAGCATTTT. Its translation: CASSEGWGPGNQPQHF.

The count of this clone is one. The chain carries TRBV19 and TRBJ2-5; 8 bases are shared with TRBD1. Losses at the gene ends were 5 bases for V and 5 bases for J; bases not matched to a gene: 7. Germline V gene lookup returns CDR1 LNHDA and CDR2 SQIVND (reference sequence). This CDR3 comprises 14 residues. The CDR3 DNA follows: TGTGCCAGTAGTGGGGCAGGGGGCCTGGAGACCCAGTACTTC. Its protein product is CASSGAGGLETQYF. The full variable domain, completed using reference TRBV19 and TRBJ2-5, is DGGITQSPKYLFRKEGQNVTLSCEQNLNHDAMYWYRQDPGQGLRLIYYSQIVNDFQKGDIAEGYSVSREKKESFPLTVTSAQKNPTAFYLCASSGAGGLETQYFGPGTRLLVL.

The rearrangement joins TRBV10-3 to TRBJ2-6, with TRBD2 identical over 7 bases. The length of the CDR3 is 19 residues. Germline V gene lookup returns CDR1 ENHRY and CDR2 SYGVKD. Trimming at V came to 1 base and at J to 0 bases, leaving 9 bases not matched to a gene. The CDR3 bases are TGTGCCATCAGTGAGTGGGGGGGGAGGGCCCTCTCTGGGGCCAACGTCCTGACTTTC. Amino acid sequence: CAISEWGGRALSGANVLTF.

This chain joins TRBV3-1 (or the pseudogene TRBV3-2) and TRBJ1-2, with TRBD1 identical over 9 bases. This CDR3 has 16 amino acids. Germline V lookup: CDR1 LGHDT, CDR2 YNNKEL (reference sequence). V trimming: 4 bases; J trimming: 6 bases; junction bases outside the gene matches: 12. The CDR3 sequence is CASSRYPLGQGHGYTF. Here the CDR3 DNA reads TGTGCCAGCAGCCGTTACCCCCTGGGACAGGGTCATGGCTACACCTTC.

This sequence joins TRBV9 and TRBJ2-7, with 9 bases lining up with TRBD1. This CDR3 comprises 17 residues. Trimming at V came to 3 bases and at J to 0 bases, leaving 10 bases not matched to a gene. Germline CDR1 SGDLS, CDR2 YYNGEE. CDR3 DNA sequence: TGTGCCAGCAGCGCGAACCCCGGGACAGGGACCTCCTACGAGCAGTACTTC. Translation gives CASSANPGTGTSYEQYF.

The chain has TRBV10-3 and TRBJ2-5, with TRBD2 identical over 7 bases. The CDR3 spans 14 residues. Germline V gene sequence: CDR1 ENHRY, CDR2 SYGVKD. Trimming cost V 4 bases and J 5 bases; bases outside gene matches: 7. CDR3 loop: CAISGLSGEETQYF. For the CDR3, the DNA is TGTGCCATCAGTGGCCTAAGCGGGGAGGAGACCCAGTACTTC.

This clone was counted a single time. The chain employs TRBV20-1 and TRBJ1-2; D might be TRBD1 (6 bases). Germline-derived CDR1 and CDR2 are DFQATT and SNEGSKA (reference sequence). The CDR3 is 12 residues long. Deletions cut 4 bases from V and 8 bases from J, with 14 bases between. This CDR3 is CSAIDRSRGYTF. CDR3 sequence (DNA): TGCAGTGCTATTGACAGGTCCAGGGGCTACACCTTC.

The chain joins TRBV2 to TRBJ2-7; the D is unclear. This CDR3 is 14 amino acids long. The ends were cut back, 6 bases at V and 0 bases at J, with 12 bases in the middle. The germline V gene has CDR1 SNHLY and CDR2 FYNNEI. CDR3 DNA: TGTGCCAGCAGGACGTCAGATATCTCCTACGAGCAGTACTTC. Protein sequence: CASRTSDISYEQYF.

This chain joins TRBV10-3 and TRBJ2-7; D gene ambiguous. The germline gives CDR1 ENHRY, CDR2 SYGVKD. This CDR3 spans 12 amino acids. Trimming removed 0 bases from V and 3 bases from J, with 3 bases in between. The CDR3 reads CAISESNYEQYF. The CDR3 DNA follows: TGTGCCATCAGTGAGTCGAACTACGAGCAGTACTTC.

The V call is TRBV27, the J call TRBJ2-7; 7 bases are shared with TRBD2. V shed 5 bases, J shed 3 bases, and the junction held 13 bases outside the gene matches. Germline V lookup: CDR1 MNHEY, CDR2 SMNVEV (reference sequence). The CDR3 is made up of 16 amino acids. The CDR3 spells CASSPRDYSFIYEQYF. DNA of the CDR3: TGTGCCAGCAGTCCCCGGGACTACAGTTTCATCTACGAGCAGTACTTC.

The gene calls are TRBV3-1 (or the pseudogene TRBV3-2) and TRBJ2-7; D gene uncertain. This CDR3 comprises 14 residues. Germline CDR1 is LGHDT and CDR2 is YNNKEL (reference sequence). The germline V and J ends were trimmed by 6 bases and 5 bases, with 17 bases remaining between them. The CDR3 bases are TGTGCCAGCAGGCATTCCCGGGTTCTGAACGAGCAGTACTTC. Translation gives CASRHSRVLNEQYF.

The chain combines TRBV10-3 with TRBJ2-1, with TRBD1 identical over 10 bases. V lost 4 bases and J lost 6; bases outside the gene matches: 3. The CDR3 extends over 14 amino acids. From germline, CDR1 is ENHRY and CDR2 SYGVKD. CDR3 nucleotide sequence: TGTGCCATCAGTGCTGGGACAGGGGCCAATGAGCAGTTCTTC. Translation: CAISAGTGANEQFF.

This chain links TRBV5-1 with TRBJ1-4; D is uncertain. This CDR3 has 14 amino acids. Trimming left V 7 bases short and J 0 bases short, with 10 bases between. CDR1 and CDR2 (germline): SGHRS, YFSETQ. The CDR3 DNA reads TGCGCCAGCCGGAGGGCAGCAACTAATGAAAAACTGTTTTTT. Translating it yields CASRRAATNEKLFF.

The genes are TRBV2 and TRBJ2-2, with D maybe TRBD1 (5 bases). Per the germline V gene, CDR1 is SNHLY and CDR2 is FYNNEI. The germline V and J ends were trimmed by 2 bases and 4 bases, with 5 bases remaining between them. The CDR3 is 13 residues long. The CDR3 DNA sequence: TGTGCCAGCAGTGAAAGGGGCACCGGGGAGCTGTTTTTT. Protein sequence: CASSERGTGELFF.

The chain employs TRBV19 and TRBJ2-1; 9 nucleotides agree with TRBD2. There are 16 residues in the CDR3. Germline loops: CDR1 LNHDA, CDR2 SQIVND (reference sequence). The V and J ends lost 5 bases and 4 bases, in that order; junction bases with no gene match: 9. The CDR3 loop is CASSVQIAGAYNEQFF. For the CDR3, the DNA is TGTGCCAGTAGTGTACAAATAGCGGGAGCTTACAATGAGCAGTTCTTC.

This clone showed up just once. The rearrangement links TRBV24-1 to TRBJ2-1; 12 nucleotides match TRBD1. V was pared by 4 bases and J by 8 bases, with 8 bases of the junction left unmatched. The CDR3 runs 16 residues. Per germline, CDR1 KGHDR and CDR2 SFDVKD. The CDR3 protein is CATSDPGQGAGYEQFF. CDR3 nucleotide sequence: TGTGCCACCAGTGACCCGGGACAGGGGGCTGGATATGAGCAGTTCTTC.

This chain uses TRBV5-6 with TRBJ1-4; no clear D. The germline V and J ends were trimmed by 2 bases and 4 bases, with 6 bases remaining between them. In germline, CDR1 is SGHDT, CDR2 YYEEEE. CDR3 length: 13 amino acids. The CDR3 protein is CASSLGLNEKLFF. DNA for the CDR3: TGTGCCAGCAGCTTAGGTCTTAATGAAAAACTGTTTTTT.

V and J are TRBV7-3 and TRBJ2-1; weak D call: TRBD2 (5 bases). Germline V gives CDR1 SGHTA, CDR2 FQGTGA. There are 12 residues in the CDR3. Trimming stripped 5 bases from V and 8 bases from J, with 10 bases between. The CDR3, as DNA: TGTGCCAGCAGCCAAAATAGCGATGAGCAGTTCTTC. This gives the protein CASSQNSDEQFF.

The chain uses TRBV14 and TRBJ1-1; D gene uncertain. Per germline, CDR1 SGHDN and CDR2 FVKESK. This CDR3 region has 15 residues. V was cut by 0 bases and J by 2 bases, with 10 bases left in between. The CDR3 here is CASSQDGRSNTEAFF. For the CDR3, the DNA is TGTGCCAGCAGCCAAGATGGCAGAAGCAACACTGAAGCTTTCTTT.

The chain combines TRBV18 with TRBJ2-1; no clear D. V was pared by 1 base and J by 0 bases, with 16 bases between. The CDR3 has 18 residues. Per germline, CDR1 KGHSH and CDR2 LQKENI. CDR3 nucleotides: TGTGCCAGCTCACCACGTCGAGACGGAGCCTCCTCCTACAATGAGCAGTTCTTC. It codes for CASSPRRDGASSYNEQFF.

The CDR3 region is CASGSLVGLAGEIDTQYF. For the CDR3, the DNA is TGTGCCAGCGGCTCATTGGTGGGACTAGCGGGAGAAATTGATACGCAGTATTTT. The chain carries TRBV9 and TRBJ2-3, with TRBD2 identical over 14 bases. The J segment lost 6 bases and the V segment lost 7 bases, leaving 16 bases of the junction unmatched. The CDR3 has 18 amino acids. CDR1 is SGDLS, CDR2 YYNGEE, per germline.

The CDR3 coding sequence is TGTGCCAGCAGTTTGCGACAGGGGGGCAATGAGCAGTTCTTC. Amino acids: CASSLRQGGNEQFF. This chain joins TRBV28 and TRBJ2-1; TRBD1 aligns across 9 bases. Germline assignment: CDR1 MDHEN and CDR2 SYDVKM. Germline trimming cut 3 bases from V and 6 bases from J; bases unmatched to any gene: 3. The CDR3 totals 14 residues.

The chain has TRBV5-5 and TRBJ2-7; D could derive from TRBD1 or TRBD2 (5 bases each). The germline V gene encodes CDR1 SGHKS and CDR2 YYEKEE (reference sequence). V lost 4 bases, J lost 2 bases, and 13 bases lay in between. CDR3 length: 14 residues. CDR3 nucleotide sequence: TGTGCCAGCAGCGGGGGAAGGGGAACCTACGAGCAGTACTTC. Its protein is CASSGGRGTYEQYF.